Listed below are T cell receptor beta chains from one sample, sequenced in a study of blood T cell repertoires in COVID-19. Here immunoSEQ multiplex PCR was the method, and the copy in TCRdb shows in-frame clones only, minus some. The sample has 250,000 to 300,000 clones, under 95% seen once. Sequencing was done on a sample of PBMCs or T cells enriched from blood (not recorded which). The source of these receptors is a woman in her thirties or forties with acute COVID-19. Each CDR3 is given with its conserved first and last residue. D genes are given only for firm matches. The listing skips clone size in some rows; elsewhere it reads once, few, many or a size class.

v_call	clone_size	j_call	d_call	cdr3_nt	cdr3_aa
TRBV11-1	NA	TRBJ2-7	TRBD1	TGTGCCAGCAGCTTTTCGCTACAGGGGGCCTACGAGCAGTACTTC	CASSFSLQGAYEQYF
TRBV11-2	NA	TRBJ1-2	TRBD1	TGTGCCAGCAGGAAACCGGGACAGAAAAACTATGGCTACACCTTC	CASRKPGQKNYGYTF
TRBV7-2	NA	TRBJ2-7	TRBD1	TGTGCCAGCAGCTTGCAAGGACAGGGAACCCACGAGCAGTACTTC	CASSLQGQGTHEQYF
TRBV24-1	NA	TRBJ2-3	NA	TGTGCCACCAGTGACCTCCGAGATATGGATACGCAGTATTTT	CATSDLRDMDTQYF
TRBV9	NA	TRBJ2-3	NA	TGTGCCAGCAGCCCGGCGGGACAGAGCACAGATACGCAGTATTTT	CASSPAGQSTDTQYF
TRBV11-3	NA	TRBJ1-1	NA	TGTGCCAGCAGCTTAAGCCTCAGGGTTGTGAACACTGAAGCTTTCTTT	CASSLSLRVVNTEAFF
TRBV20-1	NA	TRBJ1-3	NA	TGCAGTGGGACAGACGGAAACACCATATATTTT	CSGTDGNTIYF
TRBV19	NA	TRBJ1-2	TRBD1	TGTGCCAGTCGGGACAGCACTAACTATGGCTACACCTTC	CASRDSTNYGYTF
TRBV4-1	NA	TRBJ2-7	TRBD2	TGCGCCAGCAGCCAGGGACTAGCTTCAATCTACGAGCAGTACTTC	CASSQGLASIYEQYF
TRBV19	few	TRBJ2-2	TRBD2	TGTGCCAGTAGTCCCCGATCGGGAGGGAGGTTTGTGGAGCTGTTTTTT	CASSPRSGGRFVELFF
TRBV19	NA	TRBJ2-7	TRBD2	TGTGCCAGTAGTATAGTGGGAGGGTACTCCTACGAGCAGTACTTC	CASSIVGGYSYEQYF
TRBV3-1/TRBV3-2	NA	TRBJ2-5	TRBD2	TGTGCCAGCAGCCCGCGGGGGGAGAGGGGCAAGACCCAGTACTTC	CASSPRGERGKTQYF
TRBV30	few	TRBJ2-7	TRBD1	TGTGCCTGGAACGGGGACAGGGGAGATGGCGAGCAGTACTTC	CAWNGDRGDGEQYF
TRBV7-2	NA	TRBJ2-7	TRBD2	TGTGCCAGCAGCTCGGGACTAGCGGGGCCCTACGAGCAGTACTTC	CASSSGLAGPYEQYF
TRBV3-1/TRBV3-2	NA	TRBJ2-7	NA	TGTGCCAGCAGCCAAGCCCCAGGAGAGCAGTACTTC	CASSQAPGEQYF
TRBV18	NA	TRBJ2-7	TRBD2	TGTGCCAGCTCACCAGGTAGGGAGGGAGCCTACGAGCAGTACTTC	CASSPGREGAYEQYF
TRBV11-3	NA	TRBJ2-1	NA	TGTGCCAGCAGCTTCCTACGGAATGAGCAGTTCTTC	CASSFLRNEQFF
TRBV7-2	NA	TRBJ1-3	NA	TGTGCCAGCAGCTTATTCGGGTGGGGAAACACCATATATTTT	CASSLFGWGNTIYF
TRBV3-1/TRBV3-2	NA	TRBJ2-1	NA	TGTGCCAGCAGCCGCCGGGACTACAATGAGCAGTTCTTC	CASSRRDYNEQFF
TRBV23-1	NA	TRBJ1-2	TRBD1	TGCGCCAGCAGTCAATCGAGGGACAGGGGGCTAGAGAATGGCTACACCTTC	CASSQSRDRGLENGYTF
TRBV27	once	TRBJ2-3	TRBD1	TGTGCCAGCAGTTTCGCGGGGACAGGGTATAAACTCACAGATACGCAGTATTTT	CASSFAGTGYKLTDTQYF
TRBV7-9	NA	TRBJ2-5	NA	TGTGCCAGCAGCTTAGCGGAGGGCGGGGAGACCCAGTACTTC	CASSLAEGGETQYF
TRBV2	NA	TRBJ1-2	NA	TGTGCCAGCAGCGGCTCCGGGGGTTCAGGGGGCTACACCTTC	CASSGSGGSGGYTF
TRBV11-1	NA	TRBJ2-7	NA	TGTGCCAGCAGACAGGGTACCTACGAGCAGTACTTC	CASRQGTYEQYF
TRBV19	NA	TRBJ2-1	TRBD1	TGTGCCAGTGGGGGACAGGGGAGCTGGGACAATGAGCAGTTCTTC	CASGGQGSWDNEQFF
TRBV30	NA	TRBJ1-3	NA	TGTGCCTGGAATCCCAACAGGGGAAACACCATATATTTT	CAWNPNRGNTIYF
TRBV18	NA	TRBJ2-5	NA	TGTGCCAGCTCAGGGAACCGAGGAGGGGCAGAGACCCAGTACTTC	CASSGNRGGAETQYF
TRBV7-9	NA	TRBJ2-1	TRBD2	TGTGCCAGCAGCTTAAATGGACTAGCAGGCAATGAGCAGTTCTTC	CASSLNGLAGNEQFF
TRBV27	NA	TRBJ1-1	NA	TGTGCCAGCAGTTATACAGACAGACGAAATGAAGCTTTCTTT	CASSYTDRRNEAFF
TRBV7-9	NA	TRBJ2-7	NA	TGTGCCAGCAGCTTTTCGGACAGCTGGTCCTACGAGCAGTACTTC	CASSFSDSWSYEQYF
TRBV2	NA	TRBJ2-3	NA	TGTGCCAGCATGCGGGACGGACTCACAGATACGCAGTATTTT	CASMRDGLTDTQYF
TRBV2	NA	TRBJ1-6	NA	TGTGCCAGCAGTGGTTCGGGGGATCATTCACCCCTCCACTTT	CASSGSGDHSPLHF
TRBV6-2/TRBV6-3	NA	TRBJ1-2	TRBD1	TGTGCCAGCAGTGCCGACAGGGTACGCCTCTACACCTTC	CASSADRVRLYTF
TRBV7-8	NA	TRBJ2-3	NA	TGTGCCAGCAGCTTAGAGGAGCGGCAGATGGGAGATACGCAGTATTTT	CASSLEERQMGDTQYF